The 21 T cell receptor beta chains below were found in one sample sequenced in a study of T cell responses to AZD1222 COVID-19 vaccine. Clones were read by immunoSEQ multiplex PCR, and TCRdb kept only the in-frame ones, dropping some. This table has some 200,000 clones, approximately 90% appearing once. Sequenced here: peripheral blood, sampled 28 days after the second AZD1222 dose. The source is an adult who received the AZD1222 COVID-19 vaccine.

This chain joins TRBV11-3 and TRBJ2-5; 9 nucleotides align to TRBD2. Germline V CDR1 and CDR2: SGHNT, YENEEA. The CDR3 loop spans 16 amino acids. V shed 0 bases, J shed 5 bases, and the junction held 7 bases outside the gene matches. The CDR3 loop reads CASSLDLSGSWETQYF. The CDR3 DNA sequence: TGTGCCAGCAGCTTAGACCTTAGCGGGAGCTGGGAGACCCAGTACTTC.

This sequence joins TRBV5-1 and TRBJ2-7; D is tentatively TRBD1 or TRBD2 (5 bases each). CDR1 is SGHRS and CDR2 is YFSETQ in the germline V gene. Trimming shortened V by 0 bases and J by 7 bases, and 20 bases separated the two germline ends. The CDR3 loop spans 16 amino acids. The DNA for the CDR3 is TGCGCCAGCAGCTTGGGGGACGGCAGTGGGAAAAGTGAGCAGTACTTC. Translation gives CASSLGDGSGKSEQYF.

This chain connects TRBV9 to TRBJ1-1; no clear D gene. CDR1 and CDR2 (germline): SGDLS, YYNGEE. The V and J ends lost 0 bases and 3 bases respectively, with 6 bases between them. This CDR3 is built from 13 residues. The CDR3 DNA reads TGTGCCAGCAGCGTAGATTGGTACACTGAAGCTTTCTTT. It translates to CASSVDWYTEAFF.

This chain joins TRBV28 and TRBJ1-3, with a tentative D call TRBD1 (5 bases). The length of the CDR3 is 15 residues. The germline CDR1 and CDR2 sequences are MDHEN and SYDVKM. Deletions cut 6 bases from V and 0 bases from J, with 12 bases between. CDR3 region: CASSTDTYSGNTIYF. In nucleotides, the CDR3 is TGTGCCAGCAGCACGGACACGTACTCTGGAAACACCATATATTTT.

The chain combines TRBV5-1 with TRBJ1-5; D might be TRBD1 (5 bases). The germline CDR1 and CDR2 sequences are SGHRS and YFSETQ. With 4 bases removed from V and 2 bases from J, the gap between germline ends came to 13 bases. The CDR3 runs 15 residues. The CDR3 region is CASSIGVEGNQPQHF. In DNA, the CDR3 is TGCGCCAGCAGCATAGGGGTAGAGGGCAATCAGCCCCAGCATTTT.

This sequence joins TRBV2 and TRBJ1-4; TRBD1 is a possible D gene (6 bases). Germline lookup yields CDR1 SNHLY and CDR2 FYNNEI. V was cut by 6 bases and J by 13 bases, with 27 bases left in between. The CDR3 is 16 residues long. The CDR3, as DNA: TGTGCCAGCAGAGCCAGGGTAGGGGGGAGTGGAAGAAGACTGTTTTTT. It codes for CASRARVGGSGRRLFF.

CDR3 residues: CASSEGAGVREQYF. The CDR3 nucleotides read TGTGCCAGCAGTGAAGGAGCGGGGGTTCGGGAGCAGTACTTC. This chain uses TRBV25-1 with TRBJ2-7; 8 bases map to TRBD2. The trim removed 2 bases at V and 7 bases at J, leaving 7 bases unmatched. Per the germline V gene, CDR1 is MGHDK and CDR2 is SYGVNS. This CDR3 is 14 amino acids long.

CDR3 coding DNA: TGCGCCAGCAGCCAAGATCCACGGGATGGCTACACCTTC. Translation gives CASSQDPRDGYTF. The genes are TRBV4-1 and TRBJ1-2, with D unresolved. V lost 0 bases, J lost 6 bases, and 8 bases lay in between. The CDR3 is made up of 13 amino acids. The germline gives CDR1 MGHRA, CDR2 YSYEKL.

This chain uses TRBV11-1 with TRBJ2-7; TRBD1 might be the D (6 bases). Germline-derived CDR1 and CDR2 are SGHAT and FQDESV (reference sequence). The CDR3 is made up of 14 amino acids. V was clipped by 3 bases and J by 2 bases, with 11 bases between them. The CDR3 reads CASSFLTGPYEQYF. The CDR3 DNA follows: TGTGCCAGCAGCTTCTTGACAGGACCCTACGAGCAGTACTTC.

The chain recombines TRBV5-1 with TRBJ1-2; the D is unclear. V lost 0 bases and J lost 7, with 13 bases in between. This CDR3 contains 14 residues. Germline CDR1 SGHRS, CDR2 YFSETQ. The CDR3 nucleotides read TGCGCCAGCAGCTTGGAAGGAGCGCTTTCTGGCTACACCTTC. Amino acid sequence: CASSLEGALSGYTF.

The chain is built from TRBV7-3 and TRBJ2-3, with 8 bases lining up with TRBD1. The V and J ends lost 5 bases and 6 bases, in that order; junction bases with no gene match: 7. The V gene's germline CDR1 is SGHTA and CDR2 FQGTGA. The CDR3 contains 14 residues. The CDR3 loop reads CASSLSGGEDTQYF. The DNA for the CDR3 is TGTGCCAGCAGCCTCTCAGGGGGCGAGGATACGCAGTATTTT.

The rearrangement links TRBV14 to TRBJ2-2, with 8 bases fitting TRBD2. The V segment lost 0 bases and the J segment 8 bases; nucleotides outside the gene matches: 11. The CDR3 length is 17 residues. Germline CDR1 SGHDN, CDR2 FVKESK. This chain's CDR3 is CASSQEWGLVGIGELFF. The CDR3 DNA reads TGTGCCAGCAGCCAAGAATGGGGACTAGTCGGAATAGGGGAGCTGTTTTTT.

V gene TRBV19 combines with J gene TRBJ2-1; D is possibly TRBD1 (5 bases). The ends were cut back, 9 bases at V and 8 bases at J, with 11 bases in the middle. The CDR3 consists of 11 residues. Per germline, CDR1 LNHDA and CDR2 SQIVND (reference sequence). The chain's CDR3 is CASAQGYEQFF. The CDR3, as DNA: TGTGCCAGCGCCCAGGGATATGAGCAGTTCTTC.

This clone was recorded only once. The V call is TRBV11-1, the J call TRBJ2-7; the D is unclear. The CDR3 spans 14 residues. V lost 2 bases, J lost 0 bases, and 8 bases lay in between. Germline CDR1 is SGHAT and CDR2 is FQDESV (reference sequence). CDR3 DNA sequence: TGTGCCAGCAGCTTAAGGCGGAACTCCTACGAGCAGTACTTC. Encoded protein: CASSLRRNSYEQYF.

The chain has TRBV4-3 and TRBJ2-2; D may match TRBD1 or TRBD2 (5 bases each). V dropped 0 bases and J dropped 5 bases, with 10 bases sitting between them. Germline CDR1 reads LGHNA; CDR2 reads YSLEER. The CDR3 has 15 amino acids. CDR3 in DNA: TGCGCCAGCAGCCAAGAATGGGGGTATACCGGGGAGCTGTTTTTT. Translated: CASSQEWGYTGELFF.

The chain recombines TRBV20-1 with TRBJ2-3; D uncertain. This CDR3 region has 14 residues. In germline, CDR1 is DFQATT, CDR2 SNEGSKA (reference sequence). The V end was cut by 3 bases, the J end by 5 bases, with 15 bases between. The CDR3 here is CSASPYFLQDTQYF. The CDR3 nucleotides are TGCAGTGCTAGTCCTTACTTTCTACAAGATACGCAGTATTTT.

This rearrangement joins TRBV12-5 to TRBJ2-1; TRBD2 matches 8 bases. With V trimmed by 11 bases and J by 4 bases, 16 bases remained unmatched. The germline CDR1 and CDR2 sequences are LGHNT and FRNRAP. The CDR3 is 16 residues long. CDR3 nucleotide sequence: TGTGCTCCACTCGGGAGGGCCAATCTTGTTTACAATGAGCAGTTCTTC. Translating gives CAPLGRANLVYNEQFF.

V gene TRBV11-3 combines with J gene TRBJ1-1; D possibly corresponds to TRBD1 (6 bases). CDR3 size: 13 residues. Germline V gives CDR1 SGHNT, CDR2 YENEEA. The V gene lost 4 bases and the J gene lost 4 bases, with 10 bases spanning the gap. The CDR3 DNA reads as TGTGCCAGCAGCTCGGACAGTGGCACTGAAGCTTTCTTT. Translating it yields CASSSDSGTEAFF. The entire variable domain, with the rest obtained from reference TRBV11-3 and TRBJ1-1, is as follows: EAGVVQSPRYKIIEKKQPVAFWCNPISGHNTLYWYLQNLGQGPELLIRYENEEAVDDSQLPKDRFSAERLKGVDSTLKIQPAELGDSAVYLCASSSDSGTEAFFGQGTRLTVV.

The CDR3 DNA is TGTGCCAGCAGCTTGGCCACAGGGGGCTATGGCTACACCTTC. Residues: CASSLATGGYGYTF. The gene calls are TRBV5-4 and TRBJ1-2; 8 nucleotides match TRBD1. This CDR3 region has 14 residues. The germline V gene encodes CDR1 SGHNT and CDR2 YYREEE (reference sequence). With 0 bases clipped from V and 4 bases from J, the junction kept 2 bases outside the gene matches.

The chain uses TRBV10-2 and TRBJ2-1; D gene uncertain. Per the germline V gene, CDR1 is WSHSY and CDR2 is SAAADI. CDR3 length: 16 amino acids. V was cut by 7 bases and J by 7 bases, with 23 bases left in between. The CDR3 DNA reads TGCGCCAGCATTGATCGAGGACCCGCGAACCCTAATGAGCAGTTCTTC. This encodes CASIDRGPANPNEQFF.

The chain employs TRBV4-2 and TRBJ2-4; 8 nucleotides line up with TRBD1. CDR3 length: 15 residues. CDR1 and CDR2 (germline): LGHNA, YNFKEQ. The J segment lost 4 bases and the V segment lost 2 bases, leaving 4 bases of the junction unmatched. The chain's CDR3 is CASSQPTGGKNIQYF. CDR3 in DNA: TGTGCCAGCAGCCAACCCACAGGGGGAAAAAACATTCAGTACTTC.